These 14 T cell receptor beta chains were sequenced from one sample in a study of blood T cell repertoires in COVID-19. The data were produced by immunoSEQ multiplex PCR, yet TCRdb's version contains in-frame clones alone and is incomplete. This table has about 67,000 clones, about 83% appearing once. What was sequenced was peripheral blood. Source of these receptors: a woman older than 75 with acute or convalescent COVID-19.

The chain couples TRBV4-2 to TRBJ2-1; 12 nucleotides match TRBD2. CDR3 length equals 17 residues. J was trimmed by 7 bases and V by 1 base; bases with no gene match: 8. The germline CDR1 and CDR2 sequences are LGHNA and YNFKEQ. The CDR3 loop is CASSQVPLAGGFNEQFF. The CDR3 nucleotides read TGTGCCAGCAGCCAAGTCCCTCTAGCGGGGGGGTTTAATGAGCAGTTCTTC.

The J gene is TRBJ1-2, the V gene TRBV3-1 (or the pseudogene TRBV3-2); D ambiguous. Germline assignment: CDR1 LGHDT and CDR2 YNNKEL (reference sequence). V shed 1 base and J shed 8 bases, with 8 bases lying between them. The CDR3 is 12 residues long. In DNA form, the CDR3 reads TGTGCCAGCAGCCAAGCCTCTGGCGGCTACACCTTC. This translates into CASSQASGGYTF.

The chain recombines TRBV3-1 (or the pseudogene TRBV3-2) with TRBJ1-1, with TRBD1 matching 8 bases. V lost 1 base to trimming and J lost 5 bases; unmatched junction nucleotides: 3. The CDR3 loop spans 14 amino acids. CDR1 is LGHDT, CDR2 YNNKEL, per germline (reference sequence). In DNA form, the CDR3 reads TGTGCCAGCAGCCAAGGAAACAGGGGGACTGAAGCTTTCTTT. Its protein product is CASSQGNRGTEAFF.

Judged by abundance, this clone is medium-sized. The DNA of the CDR3 is TGTGCCAGCAGGCTAGCGGGGGCTGGAGATACGCAGTATTTT. The encoded protein is CASRLAGAGDTQYF. The V and J genes are TRBV6-5 and TRBJ2-3; 10 nucleotides match TRBD2. CDR1 is MNHEY and CDR2 is SVGAGI in the germline V gene. Germline trimming cut 6 bases from V and 5 bases from J; bases unmatched to any gene: 5. The CDR3 is 14 residues long.

The chain is built from TRBV3-1 (or the pseudogene TRBV3-2) and TRBJ1-2; tentative D call: TRBD1 (6 bases). This CDR3 comprises 15 residues. V lost 4 bases and J lost 4, with 16 bases in between. CDR1 is LGHDT, CDR2 YNNKEL, per germline (reference sequence). The CDR3 nucleotides read TGTGCCAGCAGCCGCAACGCAGGGGACACCTATGGCTACACCTTC. Encoded protein: CASSRNAGDTYGYTF.

V usage is TRBV7-8 and J usage is TRBJ2-7; D perhaps matches TRBD1 (5 bases). The germline V gene has CDR1 SGHVS and CDR2 FQNEAQ. The V and J ends lost 1 base and 1 base respectively, with 11 bases between them. The CDR3 has 15 amino acids. The CDR3 DNA sequence: TGTGCCAGCAGCTTAGACAGGCAAACTTCCTACGAGCAGTACTTC. Translation: CASSLDRQTSYEQYF.

This clone showed up just a few times. The chain combines TRBV27 with TRBJ2-5, with D perhaps matching TRBD2 (6 bases). Per the germline V gene, CDR1 is MNHEY and CDR2 is SMNVEV (reference sequence). Deletions cut 2 bases from V and 4 bases from J, with 14 bases between. This CDR3 comprises 15 residues. The CDR3 bases are TGTGCCAGCAGTTTAGGGTCGGGAGCCAGAGAGACCCAGTACTTC. This gives the protein CASSLGSGARETQYF.

This clone turned up a few times. This chain links TRBV9 with TRBJ2-3, with D uncertain. This CDR3 has 15 amino acids. Germline CDR1 reads SGDLS; CDR2 reads YYNGEE. The V end lost 4 bases, the J end lost 3 bases, and 15 bases lay between the germline ends. The CDR3 loop is CASSPISEQTDTQYF. The DNA of the CDR3 is TGTGCCAGCAGCCCCATATCTGAACAAACAGATACGCAGTATTTT.

In DNA form, the CDR3 reads TGTGCCAGCTCACCACTAGCTGAGATCAACTATGGCTACACCTTC. Protein: CASSPLAEINYGYTF. V usage is TRBV18 and J usage is TRBJ1-2; D ambiguous. The V and J ends lost 1 base and 2 bases respectively, with 11 bases between them. The length of the CDR3 is 15 residues. CDR1 is KGHSH, CDR2 LQKENI, per germline.

J is TRBJ1-5 and V is TRBV10-1; unclear D gene. Per germline, CDR1 WNHNN and CDR2 SYGVQD (reference sequence). There are 14 residues in the CDR3. Trimming left V 4 bases short and J 0 bases short, with 7 bases between. The chain's CDR3 is CASSAGVSNQPQHF. CDR3 nucleotide sequence: TGCGCCAGCAGTGCGGGTGTTAGCAATCAGCCCCAGCATTTT.

V usage is TRBV19 and J usage is TRBJ1-1, with D possibly being TRBD1 (6 bases). The germline CDR1 and CDR2 sequences are LNHDA and SQIVND (reference sequence). The length of the CDR3 is 15 residues. Trimming removed 3 bases from V and 1 base from J, with 12 bases in between. In DNA form, the CDR3 reads TGTGCCAGTAGTATCGAAGGACAGCCGAACACTGAAGCTTTCTTT. It translates to CASSIEGQPNTEAFF.

The count of this clone is one. The chain employs TRBV5-1 and TRBJ2-1; a weak D match, TRBD1 (5 bases). The CDR3 loop spans 14 amino acids. From germline, CDR1 is SGHRS and CDR2 YFSETQ. Between the trimmed V and J ends, which lost 1 base and 5 bases, there was a span of 10 bases. The CDR3, as DNA: TGCGCCAGCAGCTTGCAGGGCGGAAACAATGAGCAGTTCTTC. Residues: CASSLQGGNNEQFF. The variable domain in full, completed from reference TRBV5-1 and TRBJ2-1, reads KAGVTQTPRYLIKTRGQQVTLSCSPISGHRSVSWYQQTPGQGLQFLFEYFSETQRNKGNFPGRFSGRQFSNSRSEMNVSTLELGDSALYLCASSLQGGNNEQFFGPGTRLTVL.

The gene calls are TRBV3-1 (or the pseudogene TRBV3-2) and TRBJ1-6, with TRBD1 identical over 7 bases. Per germline, CDR1 LGHDT and CDR2 YNNKEL (reference sequence). This CDR3 has 13 amino acids. Trimming removed 1 base from V and 19 bases from J; junction bases left unmatched: 10. Here the CDR3 reads CASSQGQGDSLHF. As DNA, the CDR3 is TGTGCCAGCAGCCAAGGCCAGGGGGATAGTTTACACTTT.

This chain uses TRBV10-3 with TRBJ1-1; 8 bases are shared with TRBD1. The CDR3 has 16 residues. The germline gives CDR1 ENHRY, CDR2 SYGVKD. After removal of 6 bases from V and 6 bases from J, the junction contained 15 bases not matched to a gene. The CDR3 nucleotides read TGTGCCATCAGCCGAGGCGGACAGGGTGGAAGAGCTGAAGCTTTCTTT. Residues: CAISRGGQGGRAEAFF.